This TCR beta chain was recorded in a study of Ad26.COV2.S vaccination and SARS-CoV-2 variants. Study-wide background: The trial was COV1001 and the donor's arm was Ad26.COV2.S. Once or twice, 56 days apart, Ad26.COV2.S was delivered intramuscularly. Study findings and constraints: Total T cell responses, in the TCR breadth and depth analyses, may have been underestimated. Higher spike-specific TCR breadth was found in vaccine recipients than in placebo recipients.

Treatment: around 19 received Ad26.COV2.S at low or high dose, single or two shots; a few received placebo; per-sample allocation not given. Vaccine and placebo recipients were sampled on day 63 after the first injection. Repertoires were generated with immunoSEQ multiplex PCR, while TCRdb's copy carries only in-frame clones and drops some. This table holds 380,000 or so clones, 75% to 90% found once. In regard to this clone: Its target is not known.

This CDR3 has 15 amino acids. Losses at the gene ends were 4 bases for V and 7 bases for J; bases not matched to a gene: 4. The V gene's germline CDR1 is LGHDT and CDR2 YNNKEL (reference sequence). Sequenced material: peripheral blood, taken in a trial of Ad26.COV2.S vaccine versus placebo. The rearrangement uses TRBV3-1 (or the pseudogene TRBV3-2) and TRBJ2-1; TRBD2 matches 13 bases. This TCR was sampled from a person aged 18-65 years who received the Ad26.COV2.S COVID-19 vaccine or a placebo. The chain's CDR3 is CASSPTSGRGNEQFF. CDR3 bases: TGTGCCAGCAGCCCCACTAGCGGGAGGGGGAATGAGCAGTTCTTC.